The sequence of this T cell receptor (beta chain) was determined in a study of cytomegalovirus exposure and HLA in healthy donors. The CDR3 runs to 15 residues. The V gene's germline CDR1 is MDHEN and CDR2 SYDVKM. Trimming removed 4 bases at V and 2 bases at J, with 14 bases between. PCR amplification relied on 60 Vbeta primers (plus 13 Jbeta primers). Repertoires were generated with immunoSEQ multiplex PCR, while TCRdb's copy carries only in-frame clones and drops some. The repertoire holds 190,000 or so clones, about 80% seen once, with 0.6% to 0.7% in the top ten. The sequence was collected from a boy aged 5-17 years in good health and CMV-seronegative. The J gene is TRBJ1-2, the V gene TRBV28; D remains unclear. Sequencing used PBMCs. CDR3 bases: TGTGCCAGCAGTTCCAAACCGACGGGAAACTATGGCTACACCTTC. Residues: CASSSKPTGNYGYTF.